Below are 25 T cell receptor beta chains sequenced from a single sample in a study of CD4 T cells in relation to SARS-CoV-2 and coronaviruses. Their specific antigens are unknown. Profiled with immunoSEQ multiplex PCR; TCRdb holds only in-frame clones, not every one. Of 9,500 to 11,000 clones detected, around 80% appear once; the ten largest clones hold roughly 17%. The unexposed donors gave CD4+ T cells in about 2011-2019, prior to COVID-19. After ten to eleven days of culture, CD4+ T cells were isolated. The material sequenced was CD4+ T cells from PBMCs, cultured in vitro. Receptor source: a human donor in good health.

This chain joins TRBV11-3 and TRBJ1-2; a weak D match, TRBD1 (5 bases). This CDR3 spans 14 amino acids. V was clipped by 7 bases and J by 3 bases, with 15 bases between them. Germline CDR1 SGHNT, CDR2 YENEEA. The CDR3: CASTLIGADYGYTF. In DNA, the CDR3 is TGTGCCAGCACCCTAATAGGGGCGGACTATGGCTACACCTTC.

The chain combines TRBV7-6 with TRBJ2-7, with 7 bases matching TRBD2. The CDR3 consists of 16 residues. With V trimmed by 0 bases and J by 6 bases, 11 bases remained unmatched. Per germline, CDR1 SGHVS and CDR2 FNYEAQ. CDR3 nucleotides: TGTGCCAGCAGCTTAGCGGGAGGGGCTGATGGGGGCGAGCAGTACTTC. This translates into CASSLAGGADGGEQYF.

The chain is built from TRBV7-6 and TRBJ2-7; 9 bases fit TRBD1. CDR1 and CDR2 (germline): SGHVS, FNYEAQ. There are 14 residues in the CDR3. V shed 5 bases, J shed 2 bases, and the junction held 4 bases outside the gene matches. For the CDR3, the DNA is TGTGCCAGCAGCCCTCGACAGGGGGCCTACGAGCAGTACTTC. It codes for CASSPRQGAYEQYF.

The DNA for the CDR3 is TGTGCCAGCAGCTTGGCCCCGGGGGCTAGGGGCTACACCTTC. This sequence encodes CASSLAPGARGYTF. V and J are TRBV5-4 and TRBJ1-2, with D perhaps matching TRBD1 (6 bases). The V and J ends lost 0 bases and 8 bases respectively, with 14 bases between them. CDR3 length: 14 amino acids. Germline V gene lookup returns CDR1 SGHNT and CDR2 YYREEE (reference sequence).

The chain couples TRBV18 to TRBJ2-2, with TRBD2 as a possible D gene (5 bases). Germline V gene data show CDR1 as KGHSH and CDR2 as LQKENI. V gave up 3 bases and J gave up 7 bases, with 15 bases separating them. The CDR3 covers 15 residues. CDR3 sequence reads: CASSPRLVRDGELFF. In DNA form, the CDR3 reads TGTGCCAGCTCACCGCGACTGGTACGGGACGGGGAGCTGTTTTTT. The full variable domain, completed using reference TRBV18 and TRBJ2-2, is NAGVMQNPRHLVRRRGQEARLRCSPMKGHSHVYWYRQLPEEGLKFMVYLQKENIIDESGMPKERFSAEFPKEGPSILRIQQVVRGDSAAYFCASSPRLVRDGELFFGEGSRLTVL.

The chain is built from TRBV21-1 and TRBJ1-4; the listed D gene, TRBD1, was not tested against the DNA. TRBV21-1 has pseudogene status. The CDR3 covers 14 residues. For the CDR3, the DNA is TGTGCCAGCACCCTTACAGGGGAGGAAGAAAAACTGTTTTTT. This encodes CASTLTGEEEKLFF.

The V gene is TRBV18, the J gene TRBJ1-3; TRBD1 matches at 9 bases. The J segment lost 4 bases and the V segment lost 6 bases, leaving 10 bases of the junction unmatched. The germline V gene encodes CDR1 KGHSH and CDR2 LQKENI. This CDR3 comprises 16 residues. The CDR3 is CASSSRGQGHGNTIYF. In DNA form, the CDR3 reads TGTGCCAGCTCCAGTAGAGGACAGGGGCACGGAAACACCATATATTTT.

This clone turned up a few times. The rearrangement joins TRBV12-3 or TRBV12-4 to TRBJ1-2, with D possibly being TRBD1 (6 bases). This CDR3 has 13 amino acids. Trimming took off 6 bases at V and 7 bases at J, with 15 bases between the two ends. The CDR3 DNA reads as TGTGCCAGCAGCCGCGGGGGGCAAGGTGGCTACACCTTC. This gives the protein CASSRGGQGGYTF.

This CDR3 is CASSHRSAPGPTDTQYF. The CDR3 DNA reads TGCGCCAGCAGCCATAGATCTGCACCAGGGCCCACAGATACGCAGTATTTT. The chain has TRBV4-1 and TRBJ2-3, with a tentative D call TRBD1 (5 bases). Germline CDR1 and CDR2: MGHRA and YSYEKL. V was trimmed by 3 bases and J by 2 bases, leaving 18 bases between them. The CDR3 has 17 amino acids.

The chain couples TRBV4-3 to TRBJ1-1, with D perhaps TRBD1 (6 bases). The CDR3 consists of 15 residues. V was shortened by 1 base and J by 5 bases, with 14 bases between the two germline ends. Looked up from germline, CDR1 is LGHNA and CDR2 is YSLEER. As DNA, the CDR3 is TGCGCCAGCAGCCAAGCGGGGCGGGGGCCTACTGAAGCTTTCTTT. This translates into CASSQAGRGPTEAFF.

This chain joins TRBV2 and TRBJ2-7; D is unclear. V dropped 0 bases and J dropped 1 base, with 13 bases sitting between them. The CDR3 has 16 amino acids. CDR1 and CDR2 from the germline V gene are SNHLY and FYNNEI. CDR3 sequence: CASSEALRADSYEQYF. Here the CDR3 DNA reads TGTGCCAGCAGTGAAGCGCTTAGGGCAGATTCCTACGAGCAGTACTTC.

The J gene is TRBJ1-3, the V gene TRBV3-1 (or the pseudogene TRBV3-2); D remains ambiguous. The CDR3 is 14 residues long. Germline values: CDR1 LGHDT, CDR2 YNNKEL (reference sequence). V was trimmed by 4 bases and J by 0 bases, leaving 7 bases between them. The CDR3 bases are TGTGCCAGCAGCCGCACAGCCTCTGGAAACACCATATATTTT. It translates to CASSRTASGNTIYF.

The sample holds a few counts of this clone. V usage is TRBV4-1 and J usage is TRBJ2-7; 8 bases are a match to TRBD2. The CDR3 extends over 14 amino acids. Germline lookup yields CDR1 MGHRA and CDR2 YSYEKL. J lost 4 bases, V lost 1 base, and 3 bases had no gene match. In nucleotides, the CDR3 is TGCGCCAGCAGCCAAGGACTAGCGCGATACGAGCAGTACTTC. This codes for CASSQGLARYEQYF.

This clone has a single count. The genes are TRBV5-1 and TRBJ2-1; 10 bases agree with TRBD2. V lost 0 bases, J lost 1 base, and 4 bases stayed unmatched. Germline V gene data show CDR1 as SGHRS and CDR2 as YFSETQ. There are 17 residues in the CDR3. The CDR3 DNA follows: TGCGCCAGCAGCTTGGGAGCGGGGGGGCCGTCCTACAATGAGCAGTTCTTC. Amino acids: CASSLGAGGPSYNEQFF.

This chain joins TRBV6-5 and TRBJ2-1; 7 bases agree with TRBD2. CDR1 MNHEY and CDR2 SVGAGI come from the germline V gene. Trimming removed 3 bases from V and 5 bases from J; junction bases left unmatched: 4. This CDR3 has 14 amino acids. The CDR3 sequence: CASSYTSADNEQFF. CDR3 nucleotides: TGTGCCAGCAGTTATACTAGCGCAGACAATGAGCAGTTCTTC.

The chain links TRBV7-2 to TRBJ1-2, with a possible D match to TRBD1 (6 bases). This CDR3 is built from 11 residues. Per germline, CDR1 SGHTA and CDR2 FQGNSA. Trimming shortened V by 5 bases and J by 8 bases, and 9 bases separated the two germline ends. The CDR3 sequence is CASSNRVGYTF. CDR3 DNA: TGTGCCAGCAGCAACAGGGTGGGCTACACCTTC.

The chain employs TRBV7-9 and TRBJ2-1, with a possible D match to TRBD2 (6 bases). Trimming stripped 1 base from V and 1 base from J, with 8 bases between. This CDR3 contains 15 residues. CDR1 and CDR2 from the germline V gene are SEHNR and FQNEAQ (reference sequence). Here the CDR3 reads CASSLDGGSYNEQFF. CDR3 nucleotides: TGTGCCAGCAGCTTAGACGGAGGGTCCTACAATGAGCAGTTCTTC. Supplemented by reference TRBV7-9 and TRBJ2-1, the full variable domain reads DTGVSQNPRHKITKRGQNVTFRCDPISEHNRLYWYRQTLGQGPEFLTYFQNEAQLEKSRLLSDRFSAERPKGSFSTLEIQRTEQGDSAMYLCASSLDGGSYNEQFFGPGTRLTVL.

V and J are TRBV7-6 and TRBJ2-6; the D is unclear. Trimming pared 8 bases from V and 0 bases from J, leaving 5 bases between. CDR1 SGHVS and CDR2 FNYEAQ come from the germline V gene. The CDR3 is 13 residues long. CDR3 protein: CASGISGANVLTF. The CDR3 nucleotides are TGTGCCAGCGGAATCTCTGGGGCCAACGTCCTGACTTTC.

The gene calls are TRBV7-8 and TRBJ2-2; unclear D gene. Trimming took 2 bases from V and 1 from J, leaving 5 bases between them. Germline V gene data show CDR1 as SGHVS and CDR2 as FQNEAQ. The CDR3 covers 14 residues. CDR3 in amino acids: CASSLRGNTGELFF. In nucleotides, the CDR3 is TGTGCCAGCAGCTTAAGAGGGAACACCGGGGAGCTGTTTTTT.

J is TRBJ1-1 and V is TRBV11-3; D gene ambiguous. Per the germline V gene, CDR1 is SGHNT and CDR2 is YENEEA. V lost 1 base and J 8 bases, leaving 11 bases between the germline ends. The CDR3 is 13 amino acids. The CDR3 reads CASSLVGGREAFF. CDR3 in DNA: TGTGCCAGCAGCTTAGTCGGAGGGAGGGAAGCTTTCTTT.

The CDR3 nucleotides read TGTGCCAGCAGCTCCGGGGGACTAGCCAACACCGGGGAGCTGTTTTTT. Its protein product is CASSSGGLANTGELFF. The genes are TRBV9 and TRBJ2-2, with TRBD2 identical over 9 bases. The CDR3 extends over 16 amino acids. CDR1 and CDR2 from the germline V gene are SGDLS and YYNGEE. Unmatched junction bases numbered 6, after V lost 4 bases and J lost 2 bases.

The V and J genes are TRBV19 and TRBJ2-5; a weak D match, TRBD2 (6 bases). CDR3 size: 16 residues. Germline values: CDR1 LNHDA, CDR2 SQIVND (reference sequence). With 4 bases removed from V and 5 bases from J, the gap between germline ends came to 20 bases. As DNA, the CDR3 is TGTGCCAGTAGTACCCTCGGGGGTGGATTTGGGGAGACCCAGTACTTC. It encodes CASSTLGGGFGETQYF.

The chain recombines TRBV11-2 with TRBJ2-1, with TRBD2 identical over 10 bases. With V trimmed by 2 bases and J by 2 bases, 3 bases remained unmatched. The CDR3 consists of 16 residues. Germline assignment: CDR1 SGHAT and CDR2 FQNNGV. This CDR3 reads CASSLSGGVPYNEQFF. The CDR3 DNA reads TGTGCCAGCAGCTTAAGCGGGGGGGTCCCCTACAATGAGCAGTTCTTC.

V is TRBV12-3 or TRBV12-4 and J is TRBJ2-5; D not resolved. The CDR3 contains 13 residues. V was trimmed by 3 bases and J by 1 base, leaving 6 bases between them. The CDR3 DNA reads TGTGCCAGCAGTTTTTGGACCCAAGAGACCCAGTACTTC. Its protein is CASSFWTQETQYF.

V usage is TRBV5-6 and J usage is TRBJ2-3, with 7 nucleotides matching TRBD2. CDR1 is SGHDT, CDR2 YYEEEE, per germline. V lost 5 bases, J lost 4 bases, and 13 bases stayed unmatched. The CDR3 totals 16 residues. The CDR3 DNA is TGTGCCAGCAGGCTTTATCGGCTAGCGGCATCAGATACGCAGTATTTT. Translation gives CASRLYRLAASDTQYF.